The source of this T cell receptor beta chain is a study of cytomegalovirus exposure and HLA in healthy donors. The CDR3 contains 12 residues. Trimming stripped 3 bases from V and 4 bases from J, with 8 bases between. Germline CDR1 reads SGHRS; CDR2 reads YFSETQ. PCR employed 60 Vbeta and 13 Jbeta primers. TCRdb's table, derived via immunoSEQ multiplex PCR, lists solely in-frame clones and lacks some. The sample consists of under 150,000 clones, approximately 74% of them appearing once. As regards this clone: Other DNA sequences of this sample code for an identical CDR3.

The chain recombines TRBV5-1 with TRBJ2-7, with D perhaps matching TRBD1 (6 bases). Sequencing used PBMCs. This receptor was taken from a woman in her forties in good health and CMV-seropositive. CDR3 DNA sequence: TGCGCCAGCAGCTCGCAGGGGTACGAGCAGTACTTC. Its translation is CASSSQGYEQYF.